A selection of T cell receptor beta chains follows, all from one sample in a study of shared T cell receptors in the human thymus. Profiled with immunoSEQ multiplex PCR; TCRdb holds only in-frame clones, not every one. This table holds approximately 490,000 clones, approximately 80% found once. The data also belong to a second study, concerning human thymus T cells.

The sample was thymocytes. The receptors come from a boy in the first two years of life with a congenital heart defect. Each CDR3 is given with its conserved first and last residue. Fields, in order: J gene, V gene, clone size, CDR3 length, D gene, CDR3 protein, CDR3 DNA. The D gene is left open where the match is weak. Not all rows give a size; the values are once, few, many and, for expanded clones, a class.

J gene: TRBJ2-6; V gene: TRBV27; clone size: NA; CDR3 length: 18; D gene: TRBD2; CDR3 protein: CASSSVTSGDSGANVLTF; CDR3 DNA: TGTGCCAGCAGTTCAGTCACTAGCGGGGACTCTGGGGCCAACGTCCTGACTTTC
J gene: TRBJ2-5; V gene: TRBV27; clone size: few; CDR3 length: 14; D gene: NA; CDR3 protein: CASSISRGGETQYF; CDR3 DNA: TGTGCCAGCAGTATCTCTCGAGGTGGGGAGACCCAGTACTTC
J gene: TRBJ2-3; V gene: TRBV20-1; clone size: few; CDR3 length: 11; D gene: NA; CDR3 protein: CSASHTDTQYF; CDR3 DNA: TGCAGTGCTAGTCACACAGATACGCAGTATTTT
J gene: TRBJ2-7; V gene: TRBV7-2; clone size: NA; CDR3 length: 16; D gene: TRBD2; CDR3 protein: CASSPSVAGGSYEQYF; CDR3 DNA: TGTGCCAGCAGCCCCTCGGTAGCGGGAGGGTCCTACGAGCAGTACTTC
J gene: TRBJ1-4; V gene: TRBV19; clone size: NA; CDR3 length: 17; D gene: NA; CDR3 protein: CASSITDMAQKGEKLFF; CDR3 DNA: TGTGCCAGTAGTATTACGGACATGGCGCAGAAAGGAGAAAAACTGTTTTTT
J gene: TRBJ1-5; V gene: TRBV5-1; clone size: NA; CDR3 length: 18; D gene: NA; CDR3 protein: CASSLVPQAKGSNQPQHF; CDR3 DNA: TGCGCCAGCAGCTTAGTTCCACAGGCCAAAGGGAGCAATCAGCCCCAGCATTTT
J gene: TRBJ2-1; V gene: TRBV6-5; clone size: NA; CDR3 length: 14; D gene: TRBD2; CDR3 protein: CASSWDYPYNEQFF; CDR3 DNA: TGTGCCAGCAGTTGGGACTATCCCTACAATGAGCAGTTCTTC
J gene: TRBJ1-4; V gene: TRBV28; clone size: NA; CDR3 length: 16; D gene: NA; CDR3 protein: CASSHIDTATNEKLFF; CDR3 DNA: TGTGCCAGCAGCCATATCGACACAGCAACTAATGAAAAACTGTTTTTT
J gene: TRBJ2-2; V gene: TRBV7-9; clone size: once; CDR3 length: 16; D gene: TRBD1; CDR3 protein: CASTTRGGPGPGELFF; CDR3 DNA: TGTGCCAGCACCACGAGAGGGGGCCCGGGGCCCGGGGAGCTGTTTTTT
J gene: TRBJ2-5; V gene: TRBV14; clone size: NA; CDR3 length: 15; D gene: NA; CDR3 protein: CASSQGDGQGRTQYF; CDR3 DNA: TGTGCCAGCAGCCAAGGAGATGGTCAGGGTAGGACCCAGTACTTC
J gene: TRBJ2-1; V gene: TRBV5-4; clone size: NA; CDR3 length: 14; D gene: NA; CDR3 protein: CASSLYLSVNEQFF; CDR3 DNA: TGTGCCAGCAGCCTTTACCTTAGCGTTAATGAGCAGTTCTTC
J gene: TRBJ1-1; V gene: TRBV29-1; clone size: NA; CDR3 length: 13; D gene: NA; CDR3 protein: CSVEDVRSTEAFF; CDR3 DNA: TGCAGCGTTGAAGATGTTCGGTCCACTGAAGCTTTCTTT
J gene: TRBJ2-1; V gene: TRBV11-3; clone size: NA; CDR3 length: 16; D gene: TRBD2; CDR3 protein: CASSSASGASYNEQFF; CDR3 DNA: TGTGCCAGCAGCTCGGCTAGCGGCGCCTCCTACAATGAGCAGTTCTTC
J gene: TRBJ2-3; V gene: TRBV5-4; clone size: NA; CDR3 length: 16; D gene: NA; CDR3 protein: CASSLGRLASTDTQYF; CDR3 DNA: TGTGCCAGCAGCTTGGGCCGGCTAGCGAGCACAGATACGCAGTATTTT
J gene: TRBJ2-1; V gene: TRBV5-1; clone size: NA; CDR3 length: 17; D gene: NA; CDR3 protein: CASSLTPGTDSYNEQFF; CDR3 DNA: TGCGCCAGCAGCTTGACCCCCGGGACTGACTCCTACAATGAGCAGTTCTTC
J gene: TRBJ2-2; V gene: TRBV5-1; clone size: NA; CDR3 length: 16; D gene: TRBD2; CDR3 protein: CASSQTGLAPTGELFF; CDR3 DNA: TGCGCCAGCAGCCAGACGGGACTAGCGCCTACCGGGGAGCTGTTTTTT
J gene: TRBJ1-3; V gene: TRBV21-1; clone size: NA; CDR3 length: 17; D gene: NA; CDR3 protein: CASSKKRVFYSGNTIYF; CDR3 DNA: TGTGCCAGCAGCAAAAAACGGGTTTTTTACTCTGGAAACACCATATATTTT
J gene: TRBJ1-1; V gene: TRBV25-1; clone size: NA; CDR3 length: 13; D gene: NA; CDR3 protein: CASGGGEDTEAFF; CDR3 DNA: TGTGCCAGCGGGGGAGGGGAGGACACTGAAGCTTTCTTT
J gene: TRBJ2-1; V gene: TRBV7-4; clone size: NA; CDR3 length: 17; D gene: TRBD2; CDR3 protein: CATLDSLAGGPGNEQFF; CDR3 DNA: TGTGCCACCTTGGACTCATTAGCGGGAGGCCCGGGGAATGAGCAGTTCTTC
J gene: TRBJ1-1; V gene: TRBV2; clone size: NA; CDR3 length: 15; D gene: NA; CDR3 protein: CASSEPTDLNTEAFF; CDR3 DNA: TGTGCCAGCAGTGAACCGACAGACCTGAACACTGAAGCTTTCTTT
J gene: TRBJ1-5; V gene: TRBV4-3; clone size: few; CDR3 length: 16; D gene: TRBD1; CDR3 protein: CASSPAPGQVPQPQHF; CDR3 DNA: TGCGCCAGCAGCCCAGCACCGGGACAGGTCCCCCAGCCCCAGCATTTT
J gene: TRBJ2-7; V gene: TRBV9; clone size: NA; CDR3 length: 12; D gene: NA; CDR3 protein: CASSVEGGEQYF; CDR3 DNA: TGTGCCAGCAGCGTAGAGGGAGGAGAGCAGTACTTC
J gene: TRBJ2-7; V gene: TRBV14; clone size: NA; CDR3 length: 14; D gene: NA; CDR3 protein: CASSLRVESYEQYF; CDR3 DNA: TGTGCCAGCAGCCTGCGGGTCGAATCCTACGAGCAGTACTTC
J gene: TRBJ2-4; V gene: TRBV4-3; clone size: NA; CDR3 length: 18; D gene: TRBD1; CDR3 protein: CASSHVRDRVETKNIQYF; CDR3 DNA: TGCGCCAGCAGCCACGTGCGGGACAGGGTAGAAACCAAAAACATTCAGTACTTC
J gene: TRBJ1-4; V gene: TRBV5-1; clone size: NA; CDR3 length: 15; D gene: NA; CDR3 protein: CASSLAKSGYEKLFF; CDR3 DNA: TGCGCCAGCAGCTTGGCCAAGTCAGGTTATGAAAAACTGTTTTTT
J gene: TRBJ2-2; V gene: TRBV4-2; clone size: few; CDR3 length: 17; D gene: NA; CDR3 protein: CASSQDWGSANTGELFF; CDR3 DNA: TGTGCCAGCAGCCAAGATTGGGGTAGCGCGAACACCGGGGAGCTGTTTTTT
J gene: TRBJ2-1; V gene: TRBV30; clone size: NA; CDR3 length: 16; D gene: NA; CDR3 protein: CAWSDPQMSAYNEQFF; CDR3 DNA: TGTGCCTGGAGTGACCCCCAGATGTCTGCCTACAATGAGCAGTTCTTC
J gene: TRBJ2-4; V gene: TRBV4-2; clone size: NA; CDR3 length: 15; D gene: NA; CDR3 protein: CASNVNRQLKNIQYF; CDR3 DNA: TGTGCCAGCAACGTTAACCGACAGCTCAAAAACATTCAGTACTTC
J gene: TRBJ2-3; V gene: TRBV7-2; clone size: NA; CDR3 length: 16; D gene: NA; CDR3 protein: CASSLGSTGSTDTQYF; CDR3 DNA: TGTGCCAGCAGCTTAGGAAGTACGGGATCCACAGATACGCAGTATTTT
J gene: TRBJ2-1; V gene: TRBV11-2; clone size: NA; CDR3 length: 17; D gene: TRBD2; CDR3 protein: CASSSVLAGGTNNEQFF; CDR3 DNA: TGTGCCAGCAGCTCCGTACTAGCGGGAGGTACAAACAATGAGCAGTTCTTC
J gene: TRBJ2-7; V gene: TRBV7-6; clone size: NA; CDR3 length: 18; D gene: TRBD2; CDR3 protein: CASSLRLAGGRGFYEQYF; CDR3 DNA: TGTGCCAGCAGCTTGCGGCTAGCGGGAGGCCGAGGGTTCTACGAGCAGTACTTC
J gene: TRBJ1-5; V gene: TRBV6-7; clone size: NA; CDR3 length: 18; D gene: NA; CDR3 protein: CASSYPKQNVQDNQPQHF; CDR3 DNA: TGTGCCAGCAGTTACCCAAAACAGAACGTACAGGACAATCAGCCCCAGCATTTT
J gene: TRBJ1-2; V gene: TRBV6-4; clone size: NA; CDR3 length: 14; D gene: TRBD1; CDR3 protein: CASGRTGNNYGYTF; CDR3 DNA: TGTGCCAGCGGCCGGACAGGGAACAACTATGGCTACACCTTC
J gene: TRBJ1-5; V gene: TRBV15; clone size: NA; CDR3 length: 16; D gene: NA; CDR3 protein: CATSRDLSGKGQPQHF; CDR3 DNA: TGTGCCACCAGCAGAGATTTGTCAGGGAAAGGTCAGCCCCAGCATTTT
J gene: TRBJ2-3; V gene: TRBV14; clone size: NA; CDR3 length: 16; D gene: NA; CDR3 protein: CASSPRRDSRTDTQYF; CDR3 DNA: TGTGCCAGCAGCCCACGGCGGGACTCCCGCACAGATACGCAGTATTTT
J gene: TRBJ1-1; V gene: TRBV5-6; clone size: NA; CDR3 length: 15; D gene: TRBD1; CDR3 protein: CASSLAGGEDTEAFF; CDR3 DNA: TGTGCCAGCAGTCTGGCAGGGGGCGAAGACACTGAAGCTTTCTTT
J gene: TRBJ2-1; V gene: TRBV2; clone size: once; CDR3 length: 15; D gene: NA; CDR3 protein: CASMTRDKNYNEQFF; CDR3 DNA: TGTGCCAGCATGACCCGGGACAAGAACTACAATGAGCAGTTCTTC
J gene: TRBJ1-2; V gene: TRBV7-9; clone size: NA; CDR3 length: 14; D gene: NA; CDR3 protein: CASSLILPNYGYTF; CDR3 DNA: TGTGCCAGCAGCTTAATACTCCCTAACTATGGCTACACCTTC
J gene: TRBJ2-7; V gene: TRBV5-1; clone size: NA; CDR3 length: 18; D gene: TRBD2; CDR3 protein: CASSGPGLAGARGYEQYF; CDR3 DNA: TGCGCCAGCAGCGGTCCGGGACTAGCGGGAGCCAGAGGCTACGAGCAGTACTTC
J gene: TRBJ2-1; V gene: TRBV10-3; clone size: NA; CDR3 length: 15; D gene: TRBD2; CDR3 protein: CATGGGGRRYNEQFF; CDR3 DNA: TGTGCCACCGGCGGGGGCGGGAGGCGCTACAATGAGCAGTTCTTC
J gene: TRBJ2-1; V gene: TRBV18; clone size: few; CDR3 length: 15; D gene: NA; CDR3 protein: CASSGRRGVDNEQFF; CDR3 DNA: TGTGCCAGCTCAGGACGGAGGGGAGTAGACAATGAGCAGTTCTTC
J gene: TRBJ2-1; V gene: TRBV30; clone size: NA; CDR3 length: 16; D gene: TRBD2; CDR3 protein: CAWSSTSGTSYNEQFF; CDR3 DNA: TGTGCCTGGAGTTCAACTAGCGGAACCTCCTACAATGAGCAGTTCTTC
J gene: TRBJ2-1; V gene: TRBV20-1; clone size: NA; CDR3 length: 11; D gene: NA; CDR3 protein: CSAPLGDEQFF; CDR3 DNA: TGCAGTGCCCCCCTGGGCGATGAGCAGTTCTTC
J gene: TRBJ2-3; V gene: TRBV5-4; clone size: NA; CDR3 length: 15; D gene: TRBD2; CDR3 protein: CASSFSSGGTDTQYF; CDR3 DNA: TGTGCCAGCAGCTTCTCTAGCGGGGGCACAGATACGCAGTATTTT
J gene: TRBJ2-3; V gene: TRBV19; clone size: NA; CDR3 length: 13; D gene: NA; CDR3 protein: CASMDYCTDTQYF; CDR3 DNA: TGTGCCAGTATGGACTACTGCACAGATACGCAGTATTTT
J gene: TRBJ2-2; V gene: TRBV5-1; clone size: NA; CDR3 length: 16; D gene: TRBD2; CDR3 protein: CASSWKREIDTGELFF; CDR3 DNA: TGCGCCAGCAGCTGGAAGCGGGAGATCGACACCGGGGAGCTGTTTTTT
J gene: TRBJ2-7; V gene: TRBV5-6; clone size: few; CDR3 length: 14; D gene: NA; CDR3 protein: CASSLAARDNEQYF; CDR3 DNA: TGTGCCAGCAGCTTGGCAGCCAGGGACAACGAGCAGTACTTC
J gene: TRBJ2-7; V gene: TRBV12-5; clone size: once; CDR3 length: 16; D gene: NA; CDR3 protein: CASGLYGRGFPYEQYF; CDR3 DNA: TGTGCTAGTGGTTTATATGGCAGGGGATTCCCCTACGAGCAGTACTTC
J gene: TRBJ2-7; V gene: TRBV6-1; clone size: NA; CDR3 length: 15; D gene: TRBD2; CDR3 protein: CASSRLLAGNYEQYF; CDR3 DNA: TGTGCCAGCAGCCGCTTACTAGCGGGAAACTACGAGCAGTACTTC
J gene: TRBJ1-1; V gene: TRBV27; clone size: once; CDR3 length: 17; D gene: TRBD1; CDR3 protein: CASHAGDRESGDTEAFF; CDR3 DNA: TGTGCCAGCCACGCCGGGGACAGGGAGAGTGGGGACACTGAAGCTTTCTTT
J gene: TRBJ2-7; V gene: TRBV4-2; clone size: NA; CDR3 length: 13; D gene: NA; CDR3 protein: CASSQRSSYEQYF; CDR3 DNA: TGTGCCAGCAGCCAACGTAGCTCCTACGAGCAGTACTTC
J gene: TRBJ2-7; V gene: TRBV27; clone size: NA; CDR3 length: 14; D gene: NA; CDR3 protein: CASSLAQGIDEQYF; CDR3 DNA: TGTGCCAGCAGCCTGGCACAGGGTATCGACGAGCAGTACTTC
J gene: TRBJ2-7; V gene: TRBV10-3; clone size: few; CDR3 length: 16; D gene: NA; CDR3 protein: CAISDTGSGGHYEQYF; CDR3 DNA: TGTGCCATCAGTGACACAGGGTCCGGGGGGCACTACGAGCAGTACTTC
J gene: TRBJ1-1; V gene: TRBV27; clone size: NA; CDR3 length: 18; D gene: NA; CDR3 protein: CASRPFSAQQTPYTEAFF; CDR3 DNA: TGTGCCAGCAGACCATTTTCAGCGCAGCAGACCCCATACACTGAAGCTTTCTTT